This T cell receptor beta chain was obtained from a study of blood T cell repertoires in COVID-19. Study background: PBMCs, B-cell-depleted T cells, or T cells provided the cDNA or gDNA that made up the material.

The table came from immunoSEQ multiplex PCR; TCRdb's copy has only in-frame clones and leaves some out. Of 250,000 to 300,000 clones listed, about 88% were seen once; the top ten hold roughly 4.9%. V dropped 3 bases and J dropped 8; count of bases not matched to a gene: 16. This CDR3 is built from 17 residues. The V gene's germline CDR1 is SEHNR and CDR2 FQNEAQ (reference sequence). The Seattle patients, enrolled during active infection, were followed longitudinally. The chain links TRBV7-9 to TRBJ2-1; TRBD2 matches at 7 bases. Sequencing was performed on peripheral blood. The clonotype originates from a woman between 55 and 75 years old with COVID-19, enrolled during active disease. The CDR3 protein is CASSFLSGGGSGDEQFF. CDR3 nucleotides: TGTGCCAGCAGCTTCCTGTCGGGAGGCGGGAGTGGGGATGAGCAGTTCTTC.